The 18 T cell receptor beta chains reported below all come from one sample, sequenced in a study of blood T cell repertoires in COVID-19. Only in-frame clones appear in the TCRdb table, and some are missing; sequencing was by immunoSEQ multiplex PCR. The sample carries under 55,000 clones, about 80% recorded once. The sequenced material came from peripheral blood. These receptors came from a man between 65 and 80 years old with acute or convalescent COVID-19.

The chain links TRBV11-1 to TRBJ1-2; TRBD1 matches 7 bases. The CDR3 is 12 amino acids. The germline V gene has CDR1 SGHAT and CDR2 FQDESV (reference sequence). J was trimmed by 8 bases and V by 6 bases; bases with no gene match: 6. This CDR3 reads CASSFDREGYTF. CDR3 in DNA: TGTGCCAGCAGTTTCGACAGGGAAGGCTACACCTTC.

The chain recombines TRBV6-6 with TRBJ2-6; perhaps TRBD1 as D (5 bases). This CDR3 spans 15 amino acids. The V end lost 1 base, the J end lost 8 bases, and 12 bases lay between the germline ends. Per the germline V gene, CDR1 is MNHNY and CDR2 is SVGAGI (reference sequence). The CDR3 loop reads CASSYLGQGTNVLTF. The CDR3 region has the DNA TGTGCCAGCAGTTACTTGGGCCAGGGTACCAACGTCCTGACTTTC.

The chain links TRBV19 to TRBJ1-1; D ambiguous. From germline, CDR1 is LNHDA and CDR2 SQIVND (reference sequence). The CDR3 runs 14 residues. Trimming left V 3 bases short and J 4 bases short, with 12 bases between. DNA of the CDR3: TGTGCCAGTAGTATGACGGGAGGGAGCACTGAAGCTTTCTTT. This translates into CASSMTGGSTEAFF.

The V gene is TRBV4-3, the J gene TRBJ1-2; D ambiguous. The CDR3 has 14 residues. Per germline, CDR1 LGHNA and CDR2 YSLEER. Trimming stripped 0 bases from V and 5 bases from J, with 10 bases between. The CDR3 sequence is CASSQEVLAYGYTF. CDR3 DNA: TGCGCCAGCAGCCAAGAGGTCTTAGCGTATGGCTACACCTTC.

This clone has more than one count but fewer than ten. The chain couples TRBV19 to TRBJ1-6, with a tentative D call TRBD1 (6 bases). The CDR3 loop spans 16 amino acids. V lost 5 bases, J lost 6 bases, and 17 bases lay in between. CDR1 is LNHDA and CDR2 is SQIVND in the germline V gene (reference sequence). The CDR3 region has the DNA TGTGCCAGTAGTTCGCTAATCGGACAGCTTAATTCACCCCTCCACTTT. Encoded protein: CASSSLIGQLNSPLHF.

This chain links TRBV5-6 with TRBJ2-1, with 13 bases fitting TRBD2. The CDR3 has 15 amino acids. CDR1 SGHDT and CDR2 YYEEEE come from the germline V gene. The V segment lost 4 bases and the J segment 5 bases; nucleotides outside the gene matches: 3. CDR3: CASSPGLAGNNEQFF. The CDR3 nucleotides read TGTGCCAGCAGCCCGGGACTAGCGGGGAACAATGAGCAGTTCTTC.

J is TRBJ2-2 and V is TRBV7-6; possible D gene TRBD2, 6 bases. Trimming left V 5 bases short and J 7 bases short, with 17 bases between. The CDR3 is 15 residues long. Per germline, CDR1 SGHVS and CDR2 FNYEAQ. The CDR3 DNA sequence: TGTGCCAGCAGCGGGGACTTCTCCCTAGGCGGGGAGCTGTTTTTT. Translation gives CASSGDFSLGGELFF.

The CDR3 sequence: CASRLGQGGQPQHF. The CDR3 DNA is TGTGCCAGCAGACTCGGACAGGGAGGCCAGCCCCAGCATTTT. The chain uses TRBV28 and TRBJ1-5; the match to TRBD1 covers 8 bases. CDR1 is MDHEN, CDR2 SYDVKM, per germline. The CDR3 consists of 14 residues. Trimming took 6 bases from V and 7 from J; bases not matched to a gene: 8.

The rearrangement joins TRBV5-5 to TRBJ1-6, with D hard to call. The CDR3 covers 13 residues. Germline CDR1 is SGHKS and CDR2 is YYEKEE (reference sequence). The V and J ends lost 1 base and 13 bases respectively, with 12 bases between them. CDR3 bases: TGTGCCAGCAGCTTGACAGCCAAAAGCCCCCTCCACTTT. Amino acids: CASSLTAKSPLHF.

This chain connects TRBV5-5 to TRBJ2-1; weak D call: TRBD2 (6 bases). The CDR3 runs to 15 residues. V was pared by 0 bases and J by 7 bases, with 14 bases between. Germline V CDR1 and CDR2: SGHKS, YYEKEE (reference sequence). This chain's CDR3 is CASSLAGGIRNEQFF. The CDR3 coding sequence is TGTGCCAGCAGCTTGGCCGGGGGAATTAGGAATGAGCAGTTCTTC.

The CDR3 here is CASSPRLAGDYEQYF. The CDR3 DNA reads TGTGCCAGCAGTCCACGACTAGCGGGGGACTACGAGCAGTACTTC. This chain links TRBV27 with TRBJ2-7; 12 bases agree with TRBD2. The CDR3 is made up of 15 amino acids. Trimming took 5 bases from V and 3 from J; bases not matched to a gene: 5. From germline, CDR1 is MNHEY and CDR2 SMNVEV (reference sequence).

In this sample, this clone turned up a few times. The rearrangement links TRBV5-1 to TRBJ1-4; D unresolved. The length of the CDR3 is 14 residues. Per germline, CDR1 SGHRS and CDR2 YFSETQ. V dropped 4 bases and J dropped 0 bases, with 7 bases sitting between them. DNA for the CDR3: TGCGCCAGCAGCGAGCGGTCAACTAATGAAAAACTGTTTTTT. Residues: CASSERSTNEKLFF.

The V gene is TRBV9, the J gene TRBJ1-2; D is ambiguous. Germline loops: CDR1 SGDLS, CDR2 YYNGEE. The CDR3 has 15 residues. Trimming took off 0 bases at V and 4 bases at J, with 13 bases between the two ends. Here the CDR3 reads CASSVGVTEPYGYTF. For the CDR3, the DNA is TGTGCCAGCAGCGTAGGTGTGACGGAGCCCTATGGCTACACCTTC.

The V and J genes are TRBV10-3 and TRBJ2-5; TRBD2 matches at 8 bases. Germline-derived CDR1 and CDR2 are ENHRY and SYGVKD. Trimming cost V 5 bases and J 1 base; bases outside gene matches: 3. The CDR3 has 14 amino acids. The CDR3 nucleotides read TGTGCCATCAGTCAGAGCGGGGGCCAAGAGACCCAGTACTTC. This gives the protein CAISQSGGQETQYF.

The chain recombines TRBV12-5 with TRBJ2-7; 7 nucleotides match TRBD1. Trimming removed 4 bases from V and 4 bases from J; junction bases left unmatched: 10. The CDR3 consists of 15 residues. Germline CDR1 is LGHNT and CDR2 is FRNRAP. DNA for the CDR3: TGTGCTAGTGGTTCCCTAGGGACAGACTGGTACGAGCAGTACTTC. Translated, it gives CASGSLGTDWYEQYF.

V usage is TRBV5-1 and J usage is TRBJ2-1; 7 positions match TRBD2. CDR3 length: 15 amino acids. Germline-derived CDR1 and CDR2 are SGHRS and YFSETQ. The junction had 3 bases not matched to a gene; V was cut back by 1 base and J by 2 bases. The CDR3 region has the DNA TGCGCCAGCAGCTTGACGGGGGGTACCTACAATGAGCAGTTCTTC. The encoded protein is CASSLTGGTYNEQFF.

V and J are TRBV5-1 and TRBJ1-4; TRBD1 is a possible D gene (5 bases). The CDR3 is made up of 15 amino acids. V was trimmed by 0 bases and J by 2 bases, leaving 8 bases between them. Germline V gene sequence: CDR1 SGHRS, CDR2 YFSETQ. Here the CDR3 DNA reads TGCGCCAGCAGCTTGGAAAGGGGCACTAATGAAAAACTGTTTTTT. Protein sequence: CASSLERGTNEKLFF. The variable domain in full, with the rest retrieved from reference TRBV5-1 and TRBJ1-4, is KAGVTQTPRYLIKTRGQQVTLSCSPISGHRSVSWYQQTPGQGLQFLFEYFSETQRNKGNFPGRFSGRQFSNSRSEMNVSTLELGDSALYLCASSLERGTNEKLFFGSGTQLSVL.

This chain joins TRBV2 and TRBJ2-1, with D maybe TRBD2 (6 bases). Trimming removed 6 bases from V and 1 base from J, with 7 bases in between. The CDR3 is made up of 13 amino acids. Germline V gives CDR1 SNHLY, CDR2 FYNNEI. The CDR3 reads CASRLASYNEQFF. The CDR3 bases are TGTGCCAGCAGGCTAGCGTCCTACAATGAGCAGTTCTTC.